The sequence of this TCR beta chain was determined in a study of post-analysis software for immune sequencing data (dated by TCRdb to between 2014 and 2017). About the study as a whole: Recorded disease courses included relapsing-remitting, secondary progressive and progressive-relapsing multiple sclerosis, with some patients lacking subtype annotation. The patient repertoires were compared against fewer than twelve previously published healthy control repertoires obtained from donors aged about 6 to 27 years. A subset of samples was prepared in parallel using single-end sample barcoding, then pooled and co-amplified after Illumina adapter ligation. What the authors observed across the whole study: A handful of TRBV segments, including TRBV5-6, TRBV5-1 and TRBV20-1, were significantly more frequent in patients than controls. Significantly lower normalized Chao1 diversity was found in multiple sclerosis patients than in controls, suggesting substantial peripheral T-cell clonal expansion. When samples were clustered directly using the F measure, samples prepared in the same batch co-clustered strongly, which prompted a batch-effect correction. The multiple sclerosis patient group was slightly younger than the control group.

Library preparation employed PCR. TCRdb names Illumina HiSeq 2500 as the instrument used. To reduce PCR and sequencing biases, unique molecular identifiers were built into the TCR beta cDNA libraries. Every 1 to 10 million input T cells yielded 500,000 or so cDNA molecules, meaning each molecule approximated one T cell. The same protocol used for the earlier healthy control dataset was applied to prepare and sequence the patient libraries. Samples belonging to the same batch were prepared together, multiplexed and sequenced on a shared HiSeq lane. On the study's bioinformatics: Raw barcoded reads were processed with MIGEC, and single-read molecular identifier groups were discarded before consensus assembly and CDR3 extraction. Clonotype tables were post-analysed with VDJtools, normalizing diversity by down-sampling all datasets to the smallest sample size. To correct batch-related cross-sample contamination, repertoire overlap clustering matched CDR3 amino acid sequences but not nucleotide sequences. TCRdb handled the public reads itself, with Q25 trimming in fastp and clone calling in MiXCR, and kept productive beta chains. When rows share a CDR3 protein, they turn into one entry using the most common DNA and genes. These V and J calls originate from TCRdb's pipeline instead of the authors' own analysis. Within this sample are over 300,000 distinct CDR3 sequences, with roughly 35% of them counted one time only. The ten largest clonotypes hold around 15% of the sample.

To demonstrate the VDJtools post-analysis software, the study profiled TCR beta repertoires from the peripheral blood of around 13 young patients with multiple sclerosis. The patients with multiple sclerosis were children and adolescents between about 6 and 16 years of age. Comments on this clonotype: Its antigen is still unknown. At one boundary the junction diverges from the germline segment, which might be a read error.

The germline V gene supplies CDR1 SGHTA and CDR2 FQGNSA. Reading from cysteine to phenylalanine, the CDR3 counts 15 amino acids. Of all the DNA, just the CDR3 is kept, 45 bases in frame from base 1. The rearranged segments are TRBV7-2 and TRBJ2-7; 7 middle bases align to TRBD1. This clonotype was obtained from a girl aged 5-17 years with multiple sclerosis. Sequenced sample: blood. The DNA sequence is TGTGCCAACAGCTTAGCGACAGGGTTTTCCTACGAGCAGTACTTC. It codes for CANSLATGFSYEQYF.